This is a list of T cell receptor beta chains from one sample in a study of blood T cell repertoires in COVID-19. Some clones are missing from TCRdb's copy, which holds only in-frame ones; the method was immunoSEQ multiplex PCR. The sample lists more than 200,000 clones, over 70% occurring once. The source material was peripheral blood. The receptors originated from a woman between 50 and 59 years old with acute or convalescent COVID-19. CDR3s include the opening cysteine and the closing phenylalanine or tryptophan. A D gene is named only where the DNA matches it firmly. The size of a clone is reported for some rows only, either as once, few or many, or as a class for expanded clones.

>.|TRBJ1-2|TRBV11-2|few
TGTGCCAGCAGCCCGGGGGTTGGGGTAATCCTCTATGGCTACACCTTC
CASSPGVGVILYGYTF
>.|TRBJ2-7|TRBV7-2|.
TGTGCCAGCAGCTTAGGTCTTCAGGGGTGGCGCGAGCAGTACTTC
CASSLGLQGWREQYF
>TRBD1|TRBJ2-7|TRBV9|.
TGTGCCAGCAGCTTTACCGGACAGGCAACGGGCGAGCAGTACTTC
CASSFTGQATGEQYF
>TRBD2|TRBJ2-7|TRBV30|.
TGTGCCTGGAGCCCACGTCGGACTAGCACCTCCTACGAGCAGTACTTC
CAWSPRRTSTSYEQYF
>TRBD1|TRBJ1-4|TRBV6-1|few
TGTGCCAGCAGTGATGAAGGACAGGGGTCGTGGAATGAAAAACTGTTTTTT
CASSDEGQGSWNEKLFF
>.|TRBJ2-5|TRBV18|once
TGTGCCAGCTCACCACGGCGGAACCAAGAGACCCAGTACTTC
CASSPRRNQETQYF
>.|TRBJ2-1|TRBV7-2|once
TGTGCCAGCAGCTTTAGGATAGCGGAAAATGAGCAGTTCTTC
CASSFRIAENEQFF
>TRBD1|TRBJ2-5|TRBV12-3/TRBV12-4|.
TGTGCCAGCGGGGACAGGGTGAGGGAGACCCAGTACTTC
CASGDRVRETQYF
>.|TRBJ1-1|TRBV19|.
TGTGCCGCCACCAACCGGTTAAACACTGAAGCTTTCTTT
CAATNRLNTEAFF
>.|TRBJ2-6|TRBV5-4|.
TGTGCCAGCAGCCCGGACTCGATCTCTGGGGCCAACGTCCTGACTTTC
CASSPDSISGANVLTF
>TRBD1|TRBJ1-1|TRBV6-4|.
TGTGCCAGCAGTGACCACGACAGGGGCACTGAAGCTTTCTTT
CASSDHDRGTEAFF